This TCR beta chain derives from a study of T cells in Graves' hyperthyroidism and ophthalmopathy (dated by TCRdb to the late 2010s). With respect to the entire study: Peripheral blood was collected at initial diagnosis, before any treatment. According to the paper, TCR Vbeta CDR3 sequencing was carried out on around 140 peripheral blood samples, which came from over 40 ophthalmopathy, around 75 hyperthyroidism and roughly 17 progressor patients. The roughly 90 discovery patients were divided at random into training and test sets in a 7:3 ratio. Once sampling was done, hyperthyroidism patients were given methimazole at a starting dose of 30 mg daily, whereas ophthalmopathy patients were given high-dose intravenous methylprednisolone. TCR V-J signatures able to tell the groups apart were searched for in a discovery cohort of 100 patients, of whom 43 had Graves' ophthalmopathy and 57 had stable Graves' hyperthyroidism. Thyroid tissue and blood T-cell repertoires from about six Graves' hyperthyroidism patients were also compared in the study. An independent validation cohort of around 19 hyperthyroidism patients and about 15 patients who later progressed to ophthalmopathy tested prospective prediction of ophthalmopathy.

Graves' hyperthyroidism was defined as stable when no progression to ophthalmopathy occurred over 18 months of follow-up. Hyperthyroidism patients were aged 18 to 65 years and newly diagnosed, with disease duration of less than 2 months. The study excluded patients with uncontrolled infections, other autoimmune diseases, pregnancy or lactation. Clinical symptoms, serum thyroxine and TRAb, thyroid ultrasound, and orbital computed tomography formed the basis for the diagnoses. PBMCs were separated from roughly 10 ml of fresh peripheral blood using Ficoll-Paque density gradient centrifugation. Trizol reagent was used to extract total RNA, and RNA quality was then checked on an Agilent 2100 Bioanalyzer. TCR beta CDR3 regions were amplified from RNA transcripts. For the first round of RT-PCR on the TCR CDR3, the HTBI primer set was used together with the Qiagen OneStep RT-PCR kit. Libraries were constructed in a second round of multiplex PCR, after which size selection and purification were performed. Libraries were sequenced paired-end with 100 bp reads on an Illumina HiSeq2000. The original methods were these. SOAPnuke was used to process the raw data, removing reads that contained adapters or uncalled bases, had a mean Phred below 15, or lacked an exact match to the constant primer or identifier. COPE v1.2.5 was used to merge the high-quality paired reads, and each unique nucleotide sequence was defined as a clonotype. Clonotypes were aligned to IMGT TRBV, TRBD and TRBJ reference segments using MiTCR v1.1. Only V-J combinations with frequency above 0.0001, covering 99% to 99.2% of repertoires, were analysed. A TCS score was defined as the ratio of F50 (clonal expansion) to E x V (chaos), with BLOSUM62-based TCRdist applied between CDR3 peptides within each V-J. Welch's t-statistics and random forest reduced several hundred V-J features to about 12, which were used in a naive Bayes classifier (R e1071). TCRdb trimmed the raw reads at Q25, called clones with MiXCR and kept productive beta chains. A single entry per CDR3 protein holds the most common genes and DNA from its merged rows. What appears here as the V and J calls and clone size reflects TCRdb's work, not the paper's. The table for this sample lists about 360,000 distinct CDR3 sequences; less than 15% of them were counted only once. The ten largest make up 9% to 9.5% of the sample.

What the authors observed across the whole study: Sample size was not statistically predetermined, and blinding of investigators to group allocation was not performed. Blood samples also contained most of the expanded thyroid clonotypes (frequency above 0.001), which suggests that blood repertoires may reflect thyroid immune responses. During validation, the model predicted progression to ophthalmopathy a median of approximately 7 months ahead of onset, with almost 71% sensitivity and 72.22% specificity. Ophthalmopathy was separated from stable hyperthyroidism by a 13 V-J signature model, with 87.88% sensitivity and approximately 81% specificity obtained in cross-validation and 80%/75% obtained in testing.

This clonotype was detected many times. Which antigen it targets is not known. The input lacks base qualities; no much larger clone sits a single base away. The specimen was blood. The TCR comes from a woman between 18 and 29 years old with Graves' hyperthyroidism.

The DNA sequence is TGTGCCAGCAGCGTAGGTACCAGCCGTTGGGATACGCAGTATTTT. The translation is CASSVGTSRWDTQYF. The V and J genes are TRBV9 and TRBJ2-3; no D gene call is confident. CDR1 and CDR2 (SGDLS, YYNGEE) derive from the germline V gene. From its cysteine to its phenylalanine, the CDR3 spans 15 amino acids. The retained sequence is limited to the CDR3, 45 bases, with the frame set at the first base. V is pared back by 0 bases and J by 6 bases, with 14 bases lying between the germline termini.